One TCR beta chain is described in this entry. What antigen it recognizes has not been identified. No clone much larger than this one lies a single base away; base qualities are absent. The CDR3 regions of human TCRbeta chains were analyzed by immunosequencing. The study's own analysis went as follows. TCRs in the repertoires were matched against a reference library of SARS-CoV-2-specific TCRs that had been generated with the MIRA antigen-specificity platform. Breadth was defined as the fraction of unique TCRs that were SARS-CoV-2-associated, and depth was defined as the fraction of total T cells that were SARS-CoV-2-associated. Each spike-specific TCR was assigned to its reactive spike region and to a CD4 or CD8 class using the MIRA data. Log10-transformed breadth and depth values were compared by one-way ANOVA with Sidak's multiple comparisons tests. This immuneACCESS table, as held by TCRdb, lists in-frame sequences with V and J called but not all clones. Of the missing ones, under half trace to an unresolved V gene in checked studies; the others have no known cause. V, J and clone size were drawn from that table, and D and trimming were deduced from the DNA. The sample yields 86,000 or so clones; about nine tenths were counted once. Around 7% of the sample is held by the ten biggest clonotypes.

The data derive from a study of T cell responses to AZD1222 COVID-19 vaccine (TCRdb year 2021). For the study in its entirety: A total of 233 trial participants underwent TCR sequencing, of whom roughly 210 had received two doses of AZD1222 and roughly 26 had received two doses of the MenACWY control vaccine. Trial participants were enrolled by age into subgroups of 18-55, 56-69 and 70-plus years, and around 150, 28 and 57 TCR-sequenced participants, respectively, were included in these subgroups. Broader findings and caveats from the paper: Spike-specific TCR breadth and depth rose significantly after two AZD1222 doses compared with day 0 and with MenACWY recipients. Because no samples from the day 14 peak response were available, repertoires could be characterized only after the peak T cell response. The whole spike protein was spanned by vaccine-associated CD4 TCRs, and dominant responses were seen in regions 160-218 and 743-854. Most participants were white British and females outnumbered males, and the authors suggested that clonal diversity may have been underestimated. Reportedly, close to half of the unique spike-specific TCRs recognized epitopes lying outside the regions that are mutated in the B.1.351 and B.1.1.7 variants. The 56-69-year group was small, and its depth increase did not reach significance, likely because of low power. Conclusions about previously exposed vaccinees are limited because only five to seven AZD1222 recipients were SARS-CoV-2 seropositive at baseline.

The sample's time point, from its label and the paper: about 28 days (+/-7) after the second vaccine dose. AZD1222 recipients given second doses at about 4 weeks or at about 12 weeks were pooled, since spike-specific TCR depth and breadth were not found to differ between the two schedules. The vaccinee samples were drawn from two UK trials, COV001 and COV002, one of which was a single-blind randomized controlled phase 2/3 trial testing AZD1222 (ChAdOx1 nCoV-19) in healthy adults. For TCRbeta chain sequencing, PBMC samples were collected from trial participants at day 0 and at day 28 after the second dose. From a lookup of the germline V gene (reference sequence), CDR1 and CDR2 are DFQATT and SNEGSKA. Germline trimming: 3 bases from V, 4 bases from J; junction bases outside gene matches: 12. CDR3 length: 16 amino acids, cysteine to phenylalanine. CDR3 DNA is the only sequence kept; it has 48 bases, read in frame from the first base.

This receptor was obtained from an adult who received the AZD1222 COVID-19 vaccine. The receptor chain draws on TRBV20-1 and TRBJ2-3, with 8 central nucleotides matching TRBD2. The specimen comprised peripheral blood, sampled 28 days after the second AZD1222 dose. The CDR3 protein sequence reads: CSASDPSGRNADTQYF. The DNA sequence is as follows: TGCAGTGCTAGTGACCCTAGCGGGCGTAACGCAGATACGCAGTATTTT.